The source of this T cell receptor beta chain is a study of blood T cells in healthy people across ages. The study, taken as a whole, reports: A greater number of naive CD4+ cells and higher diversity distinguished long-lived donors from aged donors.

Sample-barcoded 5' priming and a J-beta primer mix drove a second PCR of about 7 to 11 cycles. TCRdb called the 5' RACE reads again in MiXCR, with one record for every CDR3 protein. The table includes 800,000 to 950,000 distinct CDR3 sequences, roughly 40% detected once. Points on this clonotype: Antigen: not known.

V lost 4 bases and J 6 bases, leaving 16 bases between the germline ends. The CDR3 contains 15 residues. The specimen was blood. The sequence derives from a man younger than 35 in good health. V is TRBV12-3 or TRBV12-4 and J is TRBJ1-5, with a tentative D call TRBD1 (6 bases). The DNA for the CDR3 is TGTGCCAGCAGTTATATGGAACAGGGAGGTCAGCCCCAGCATTTT. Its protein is CASSYMEQGGQPQHF.